The next 22 T cell receptor beta chains were all read from a single sample in a study of blood T cell repertoires in COVID-19. Here immunoSEQ multiplex PCR was the method, and the copy in TCRdb shows in-frame clones only, minus some. The sample carries over 250,000 clones, approximately 88% recorded once. The sample comprised PBMCs or T cells enriched from blood (not recorded which). The receptors were sampled from a woman under 40 who had recovered from COVID-19.

V gene TRBV27 combines with J gene TRBJ1-1; perhaps TRBD1 as D (6 bases). The V end was cut by 2 bases, the J end by 1 base, with 14 bases between. Germline V gene lookup returns CDR1 MNHEY and CDR2 SMNVEV (reference sequence). The CDR3 has 16 residues. In DNA form, the CDR3 reads TGTGCCAGCAGTTTACCCTACAGGGAAAGGAACACTGAAGCTTTCTTT. This codes for CASSLPYRERNTEAFF.

The chain uses TRBV30 and TRBJ1-2; TRBD1 agrees at 9 bases. Germline CDR1 is GTSNPN and CDR2 is SVGIG (reference sequence). Trimming cost V 4 bases and J 2 bases; bases outside gene matches: 5. CDR3 size: 14 residues. The CDR3 DNA reads TGTGCCTGGAAATACAGGGGGCGGAACTATGGCTACACCTTC. This translates into CAWKYRGRNYGYTF.

V is TRBV13 and J is TRBJ2-5, with a tentative D call TRBD2 (6 bases). Germline V lookup: CDR1 PRHDT, CDR2 FYEKMQ (reference sequence). Trimming left V 3 bases short and J 3 bases short, with 14 bases between. The CDR3 extends over 15 amino acids. In DNA, the CDR3 is TGTGCCAGCAGCTTCCGTCCTCCGGGGGAAGAGACCCAGTACTTC. It specifies CASSFRPPGEETQYF.

This chain uses TRBV12-3 or TRBV12-4 with TRBJ2-3, with D unclear. This CDR3 spans 13 amino acids. The V and J ends lost 2 bases and 4 bases respectively, with 7 bases between them. In DNA form, the CDR3 reads TGTGCCAGCAGTTTAATTTCGGCAGATACGCAGTATTTT. Amino acids: CASSLISADTQYF.

The rearrangement links TRBV3-1 (or the pseudogene TRBV3-2) to TRBJ1-2; D uncertain. Germline CDR1 reads LGHDT; CDR2 reads YNNKEL (reference sequence). This CDR3 region has 12 residues. V lost 4 bases, J lost 4 bases, and 7 bases lay in between. The CDR3 here is CASSLPSYGYTF. The CDR3 DNA follows: TGTGCCAGCAGCCTCCCGTCCTATGGCTACACCTTC.

The CDR3, as DNA: TGCGCCAGCAGCCCACAGGTACCGCCTAACTATGGCTACACCTTC. It yields the protein CASSPQVPPNYGYTF. The chain is built from TRBV5-1 and TRBJ1-2; the D gene is possibly TRBD1 (5 bases). The CDR3 length is 15 residues. Trimming took 4 bases from V and 0 from J, leaving 13 bases between them. CDR1 is SGHRS, CDR2 YFSETQ, per germline.

The V call is TRBV28, the J call TRBJ1-1; D uncertain. Germline CDR1 reads MDHEN; CDR2 reads SYDVKM. Trimming removed 10 bases from V and 4 bases from J, with 25 bases in between. The CDR3 consists of 16 residues. The DNA for the CDR3 is TGTGCCACCGCGTTCAGACTCCTCAGTACGAGCACTGAAGCTTTCTTT. Protein sequence: CATAFRLLSTSTEAFF.

This chain uses TRBV13 with TRBJ1-1; D uncertain. V dropped 5 bases and J dropped 0 bases, with 10 bases sitting between them. Looked up from germline, CDR1 is PRHDT and CDR2 is FYEKMQ (reference sequence). This CDR3 contains 14 residues. DNA of the CDR3: TGTGCCAGCAGCGGGCTACCGTTGAACACTGAAGCTTTCTTT. Translated, it gives CASSGLPLNTEAFF.

The J gene is TRBJ2-3, the V gene TRBV5-1; TRBD2 agrees at 11 bases. The J segment lost 2 bases and the V segment lost 1 base, leaving 9 bases of the junction unmatched. The germline CDR1 and CDR2 sequences are SGHRS and YFSETQ. The CDR3 is made up of 18 amino acids. The CDR3 bases are TGCGCCAGCAGCTTGAGGGCAATAGCGGGAGGGTACACAGATACGCAGTATTTT. Translation gives CASSLRAIAGGYTDTQYF.

This rearrangement joins TRBV9 to TRBJ2-3; TRBD2 aligns across 12 bases. The CDR3 runs to 16 residues. CDR1 SGDLS and CDR2 YYNGEE come from the germline V gene. The junction had 2 bases not matched to a gene; V was cut back by 0 bases and J by 3 bases. The DNA of the CDR3 is TGTGCCAGCAGCGTAGAAGGACTAGCGGGGACAGATACGCAGTATTTT. Its protein is CASSVEGLAGTDTQYF.

CDR3 region: CATRGQYNSPLHF. The CDR3 DNA reads TGTGCCACCAGAGGACAGTATAATTCACCCCTCCACTTT. V gene TRBV6-5 combines with J gene TRBJ1-6, with D perhaps TRBD1 (6 bases). Germline-derived CDR1 and CDR2 are MNHEY and SVGAGI. The CDR3 is 13 amino acids. V lost 10 bases and J 4 bases, leaving 11 bases between the germline ends.

The chain combines TRBV5-6 with TRBJ1-1; D uncertain. CDR3 size: 12 residues. Trimming removed 4 bases at V and 11 bases at J, with 15 bases between. CDR1 is SGHDT and CDR2 is YYEEEE in the germline V gene. CDR3 sequence reads: CASSALGTTAFF. CDR3 coding DNA: TGTGCCAGCAGCGCCCTAGGTACGACGGCTTTCTTT.

The V call is TRBV19, the J call TRBJ2-2; D not resolved. The CDR3 sequence is 13 residues long. The V gene's germline CDR1 is LNHDA and CDR2 SQIVND (reference sequence). The V gene lost 1 base and the J gene lost 7 bases, with 7 bases spanning the gap. The CDR3 region has the DNA TGTGCCAGTAGTATAGCCCCGAGCGGGGAGCTGTTTTTT. Its translation is CASSIAPSGELFF.

This chain connects TRBV21-1 to TRBJ1-1; the table's TRBD1 call for D was not verified on the DNA. TRBV21-1 is designated a pseudogene. The CDR3 sequence is 16 residues long. The CDR3: CASSPGTEPTNTEAFF. The CDR3 bases are TGTGCCAGCAGCCCCGGGACAGAACCCACTAACACTGAAGCTTTCTTT.

The gene calls are TRBV9 and TRBJ1-2; 7 nucleotides align to TRBD1. CDR1 is SGDLS and CDR2 is YYNGEE in the germline V gene. The CDR3 extends over 15 amino acids. With 0 bases clipped from V and 5 bases from J, the junction kept 7 bases outside the gene matches. CDR3 amino acids: CASSVAPDREYGYTF. The DNA for the CDR3 is TGTGCCAGCAGCGTAGCCCCAGACAGGGAATATGGCTACACCTTC.

The chain employs TRBV6-5 and TRBJ1-2; possible D gene TRBD1, 6 bases. Per the germline V gene, CDR1 is MNHEY and CDR2 is SVGAGI. The CDR3 length is 11 residues. Trimming stripped 10 bases from V and 7 bases from J, with 13 bases between. CDR3 in DNA: TGTGCCACTTACAGGGTAGGTGGCTACACCTTC. Its protein product is CATYRVGGYTF.

The chain has TRBV1 and TRBJ2-1; TRBD1, as called in the table, went unchecked against the DNA. TRBV1 is annotated as a pseudogene. This CDR3 contains 15 residues. The CDR3 sequence: CTSSQTGALDNEQFF. CDR3 bases: TGCACCAGCAGCCAGACAGGGGCCCTAGACAATGAGCAGTTCTTC.

The chain recombines TRBV24-1 with TRBJ1-5, with 9 bases that match TRBD1. The V gene end was trimmed by 4 bases and the J gene end by 5 bases; junction bases not matched to a gene: 8. The CDR3 length is 16 residues. The germline CDR1 and CDR2 sequences are KGHDR and SFDVKD. CDR3 in amino acids: CATSDAGTGKDQPQHF. DNA for the CDR3: TGTGCCACCAGTGACGCCGGGACAGGGAAGGATCAGCCCCAGCATTTT.

The gene calls are TRBV7-2 and TRBJ1-1, with a possible D match to TRBD1 (6 bases). Germline-derived CDR1 and CDR2 are SGHTA and FQGNSA. The CDR3 sequence is 19 residues long. Trimming took off 4 bases at V and 0 bases at J, with 24 bases between the two ends. The CDR3: CASSSKNYITGIMNTEAFF. CDR3 coding DNA: TGTGCCAGCAGCTCCAAAAATTACATAACAGGGATCATGAACACTGAAGCTTTCTTT.

The genes are TRBV5-4 and TRBJ1-1, with 8 bases that match TRBD1. J lost 2 bases, V lost 4 bases, and 10 bases had no gene match. Germline V lookup: CDR1 SGHNT, CDR2 YYREEE (reference sequence). The CDR3 is 16 residues long. As DNA, the CDR3 is TGTGCCAGCAGCCGACCGACAGGGGTTGGAAACACTGAAGCTTTCTTT. This encodes CASSRPTGVGNTEAFF.

J is TRBJ1-1 and V is TRBV2, with D possibly TRBD1 on 6 matching bases. V dropped 1 base and J dropped 5 bases, with 17 bases sitting between them. CDR1 and CDR2 (germline): SNHLY, FYNNEI. There are 16 residues in the CDR3. The CDR3 DNA reads TGTGCCAGCAGTGAAGTCGGCAGGGGTAGGGGAACTGAAGCTTTCTTT. This translates into CASSEVGRGRGTEAFF.

CDR3 in DNA: TGTGCCAGCAGCTGGGGACAGGCCCCTGAAGCTTTCTTT. Amino acids: CASSWGQAPEAFF. V is TRBV5-4 and J is TRBJ1-1; TRBD1 matches 8 bases. The J segment lost 6 bases and the V segment lost 3 bases, leaving 4 bases of the junction unmatched. The CDR3 is made up of 13 amino acids. CDR1 and CDR2 (germline): SGHNT, YYREEE (reference sequence).